The sequence of this T cell receptor (beta chain) was determined in a study of human T cells and chemical hapten exposure. In the study overall: Application of 0.01% DPC to the upper back was done by patch test, with a reading at 6 days.

Germline assignment: CDR1 SGDLS and CDR2 YYNGEE. CDR3 size: 14 residues. J lost 1 base, V lost 3 bases, and 4 bases had no gene match. TCRdb redid the calling of the RACE reads with MiXCR, one entry per CDR3 protein. Of 50,000 to 65,000 distinct CDR3 sequences listed, roughly 8.8% are singletons. Time point meaning: pre-sensitization, week 0. Treatment in this sample: therapeutic diphenylcyclopropenone sensitization with weekly scalp DPC. This sequence was found in a woman in her thirties or forties with alopecia areata. Some clones in this sample may be carry-over from other donors' samples. V gene TRBV9 combines with J gene TRBJ2-7, with 7 bases identical to TRBD2. Sequencing used whole blood, obtained in connection with sensitization to the hapten diphenylcyclopropenone (DPC). CDR3 region: CASSAGRASYEQYF. In nucleotides, the CDR3 is TGTGCCAGCAGCGCTGGGAGGGCGTCCTACGAGCAGTACTTC.